A single sample is the source of the 32 T cell receptor beta chains below, sequenced in a study of T cells in tuberculosis. Using immunoSEQ multiplex PCR, the repertoire was profiled, and TCRdb retains in-frame clones only, with some absent. The profile shows 70,000 to 95,000 clones, roughly 93% of them singletons. After thawing and overnight rest, PBMC were stained with GMM-loaded CD1B tetramer, viability dye and anti-CD3 for sorting. The lipid loaded on the CD1B tetramers was C32 glucose monomycolate from Rhodococcus equi. The source material was CD1b-GMM tetramer-negative cells sorted from PBMCs. Every receptor here comes from an adult woman with latent tuberculosis.

The chain employs TRBV9 and TRBJ2-2; a weak D match, TRBD1 (6 bases). The V end lost 4 bases, the J end lost 6 bases, and 10 bases lay between the germline ends. Germline assignment: CDR1 SGDLS and CDR2 YYNGEE. CDR3 length: 13 amino acids. CDR3 sequence reads: CASSPGVSGELFF. CDR3 sequence (DNA): TGTGCCAGCAGCCCAGGGGTATCCGGGGAGCTGTTTTTT.

As DNA, the CDR3 is TGTGCCAGCAGTGAGGGGTCCGGGACTAGGACTAATGAGCAGTTCTTC. Encoded protein: CASSEGSGTRTNEQFF. The rearrangement joins TRBV2 to TRBJ2-1; 8 nucleotides align to TRBD2. CDR1 SNHLY and CDR2 FYNNEI come from the germline V gene. The trim removed 3 bases at V and 7 bases at J, leaving 11 bases unmatched. This CDR3 spans 16 amino acids.

The chain joins TRBV11-2 to TRBJ2-1; 8 nucleotides agree with TRBD2. CDR1 is SGHAT, CDR2 FQNNGV, per germline. CDR3 length equals 16 residues. V was pared by 2 bases and J by 3 bases, with 6 bases of the junction left unmatched. CDR3 protein: CASSLRIAGIYNEQFF. The CDR3 bases are TGTGCCAGCAGCTTAAGGATAGCGGGGATCTACAATGAGCAGTTCTTC. Variable domain in full (rest from reference TRBV11-2 and TRBJ2-1): EAGVAQSPRYKIIEKRQSVAFWCNPISGHATLYWYQQILGQGPKLLIQFQNNGVVDDSQLPKDRFSAERLKGVDSTLKIQPAKLEDSAVYLCASSLRIAGIYNEQFFGPGTRLTVL.

The rearrangement links TRBV25-1 to TRBJ2-3; TRBD2 agrees at 8 bases. CDR3 length equals 15 residues. The trim removed 1 base at V and 4 bases at J, leaving 4 bases unmatched. Germline V gene data show CDR1 as MGHDK and CDR2 as SYGVNS. The CDR3: CASSESGGAADTQYF. The CDR3 DNA follows: TGTGCCAGCAGTGAATCCGGGGGGGCGGCAGATACGCAGTATTTT.

This rearrangement joins TRBV5-1 to TRBJ1-4; no clear D gene. V lost 4 bases and J lost 3, with 7 bases in between. The CDR3 runs to 13 residues. Germline V gives CDR1 SGHRS, CDR2 YFSETQ. This CDR3 reads CASSPVSNEKLFF. CDR3 in DNA: TGCGCCAGCAGCCCGGTCTCTAATGAAAAACTGTTTTTT. The complete variable domain, with remaining parts taken from reference TRBV5-1 and TRBJ1-4, reads KAGVTQTPRYLIKTRGQQVTLSCSPISGHRSVSWYQQTPGQGLQFLFEYFSETQRNKGNFPGRFSGRQFSNSRSEMNVSTLELGDSALYLCASSPVSNEKLFFGSGTQLSVL.

Written as DNA, the CDR3 is TGTGCCAGCAGCTTAGCTTCGGGGGGCTCCTATAATTCACCCCTCCACTTT. Translating gives CASSLASGGSYNSPLHF. The chain carries TRBV7-2 and TRBJ1-6; possible D gene TRBD1, 5 bases. The V gene's germline CDR1 is SGHTA and CDR2 FQGNSA. CDR3 size: 17 residues. V dropped 0 bases and J dropped 0 bases, with 9 bases sitting between them. The whole variable domain, filled in from reference TRBV7-2 and TRBJ1-6, reads GAGVSQSPSNKVTEKGKDVELRCDPISGHTALYWYRQSLGQGLEFLIYFQGNSAPDKSGLPSDRFSAERTGGSVSTLTIQRTQQEDSAVYLCASSLASGGSYNSPLHFGNGTRLTVT.

The table lists this clone with a count of one. The chain is built from TRBV5-1 and TRBJ2-3; 9 bases line up with TRBD2. The CDR3 totals 15 residues. V gave up 3 bases and J gave up 4 bases; unmatched junction bases: 6. Germline CDR1 reads SGHRS; CDR2 reads YFSETQ. The CDR3 DNA follows: TGCGCCAGCAGCTCGGGGGTAGCGGGGGCAGATACGCAGTATTTT. Translation: CASSSGVAGADTQYF.

V gene TRBV5-4 combines with J gene TRBJ2-6, with a possible D match to TRBD2 (7 bases). CDR1 is SGHNT, CDR2 YYREEE, per germline (reference sequence). This CDR3 has 17 amino acids. Between the trimmed V and J ends, which lost 4 bases and 0 bases, there was a span of 14 bases. CDR3 residues: CASSKGGGPSGANVLTF. CDR3 in DNA: TGTGCCAGCAGCAAGGGGGGGGGTCCCTCTGGGGCCAACGTCCTGACTTTC. The full variable domain, its missing parts supplied by reference TRBV5-4 and TRBJ2-6, is ETGVTQSPTHLIKTRGQQVTLRCSSQSGHNTVSWYQQALGQGPQFIFQYYREEENGRGNFPPRFSGLQFPNYSSELNVNALELDDSALYLCASSKGGGPSGANVLTFGAGSRLTVL.

The V gene is TRBV28, the J gene TRBJ1-2; D is unresolved. The germline V gene has CDR1 MDHEN and CDR2 SYDVKM. This CDR3 contains 10 residues. Trimming left V 4 bases short and J 7 bases short, with 4 bases between. This chain's CDR3 is CASSSGGYTF. The CDR3 DNA reads as TGTGCCAGCAGTTCCGGTGGCTACACCTTC.

The V gene is TRBV5-4, the J gene TRBJ2-7, with 10 bases identical to TRBD1. This CDR3 comprises 16 residues. The ends lost 3 bases at V and 3 bases at J; junction bases unmatched: 9. Germline assignment: CDR1 SGHNT and CDR2 YYREEE (reference sequence). CDR3 amino acids: CASSSLDRGPVYEQYF. Here the CDR3 DNA reads TGTGCCAGCAGCTCCCTCGACAGGGGGCCCGTCTACGAGCAGTACTTC. Filled out from reference TRBV5-4 and TRBJ2-7, the complete variable domain reads ETGVTQSPTHLIKTRGQQVTLRCSSQSGHNTVSWYQQALGQGPQFIFQYYREEENGRGNFPPRFSGLQFPNYSSELNVNALELDDSALYLCASSSLDRGPVYEQYFGPGTRLTVT.

V gene TRBV4-1 combines with J gene TRBJ2-1; 12 bases are shared with TRBD2. CDR3 length: 15 residues. CDR1 is MGHRA, CDR2 YSYEKL, per germline. V dropped 4 bases and J dropped 6; count of bases not matched to a gene: 4. The CDR3, as DNA: TGCGCCAGCAGCCCTAGCGGGGGGGAGCCCAATGAGCAGTTCTTC. This gives the protein CASSPSGGEPNEQFF.

This clone was observed once. The chain links TRBV10-1 to TRBJ2-5; TRBD2 aligns across 11 bases. This CDR3 contains 16 residues. CDR1 is WNHNN and CDR2 is SYGVQD in the germline V gene (reference sequence). The V gene end was trimmed by 5 bases and the J gene end by 2 bases; junction bases not matched to a gene: 7. The CDR3 DNA follows: TGCGCCAGCAGTATCGGGGCTAGCGGGGGGCAAGAGACCCAGTACTTC. As protein: CASSIGASGGQETQYF.

The chain combines TRBV18 with TRBJ1-4; maybe TRBD1 (6 bases). The CDR3 has 14 amino acids. The germline V gene has CDR1 KGHSH and CDR2 LQKENI. V shed 3 bases and J shed 6 bases, with 11 bases lying between them. This CDR3 reads CASSPQGSDEKLFF. DNA for the CDR3: TGTGCCAGCTCACCGCAGGGGTCGGATGAAAAACTGTTTTTT.

This sequence joins TRBV6-5 and TRBJ1-4; maybe TRBD1 (5 bases). CDR1 is MNHEY, CDR2 SVGAGI, per germline. The length of the CDR3 is 15 residues. Trimming removed 0 bases from V and 3 bases from J, with 8 bases in between. In DNA form, the CDR3 reads TGTGCCAGCAGTTACTCGTGGGGGGCTAATGAAAAACTGTTTTTT. Protein sequence: CASSYSWGANEKLFF.

The gene calls are TRBV27 and TRBJ1-1; 7 nucleotides agree with TRBD1. This CDR3 comprises 15 residues. V was pared by 4 bases and J by 3 bases, with 8 bases of the junction left unmatched. The germline V gene has CDR1 MNHEY and CDR2 SMNVEV (reference sequence). In DNA, the CDR3 is TGTGCCAGCAGTTCCCCCACAGGGGCCTACACTGAAGCTTTCTTT. This codes for CASSSPTGAYTEAFF.

The chain uses TRBV7-8 and TRBJ2-1, with 13 bases that match TRBD2. V lost 3 bases and J lost 0; bases outside the gene matches: 11. Germline loops: CDR1 SGHVS, CDR2 FQNEAQ. This CDR3 region has 20 residues. Here the CDR3 reads CASSFSRTSGGAVSYNEQFF. The CDR3 coding sequence is TGTGCCAGCAGCTTCAGTCGAACTAGCGGGGGGGCGGTCTCCTACAATGAGCAGTTCTTC. The full variable domain, rest sourced from reference TRBV7-8 and TRBJ2-1, is GAGVSQSPRYKVAKRGQDVALRCDPISGHVSLFWYQQALGQGPEFLTYFQNEAQLDKSGLPSDRFFAERPEGSVSTLKIQRTQQEDSAVYLCASSFSRTSGGAVSYNEQFFGPGTRLTVL.

This sequence joins TRBV25-1 and TRBJ1-1; tentative D call: TRBD1 (5 bases). This CDR3 is built from 13 residues. CDR1 MGHDK and CDR2 SYGVNS come from the germline V gene. The germline V and J ends were trimmed by 5 bases and 5 bases, with 12 bases remaining between them. DNA of the CDR3: TGTGCCAGCAGTCGGGGCGGGGTAACTGAAGCTTTCTTT. It is translated as CASSRGGVTEAFF.

This clone was picked up a small number of times. This sequence joins TRBV18 and TRBJ2-7; perhaps TRBD2 as D (5 bases). The germline CDR1 and CDR2 sequences are KGHSH and LQKENI. The CDR3 has 12 amino acids. The ends were cut back, 3 bases at V and 4 bases at J, with 7 bases in the middle. CDR3 amino acids: CASSPRGYEQYV. The CDR3 coding sequence is TGTGCCAGCTCACCTCGGGGTTACGAGCAGTACGTC.

The rearrangement links TRBV27 to TRBJ2-3; D is unclear. Germline V CDR1 and CDR2: MNHEY, SMNVEV (reference sequence). This CDR3 spans 15 amino acids. Trimming removed 0 bases from V and 0 bases from J, with 7 bases in between. The CDR3 reads CASSLSFGSTDTQYF. CDR3 sequence (DNA): TGTGCCAGCAGTTTATCGTTCGGGAGCACAGATACGCAGTATTTT.

The V gene is TRBV10-3, the J gene TRBJ2-6; D gene unclear. Germline assignment: CDR1 ENHRY and CDR2 SYGVKD. The length of the CDR3 is 14 residues. Trimming removed 3 bases at V and 0 bases at J, with 3 bases between. The CDR3 DNA is TGTGCCATCAGTGACGTCTCTGGGGCCAACGTCCTGACTTTC. Its protein is CAISDVSGANVLTF.

The gene calls are TRBV6-1 and TRBJ2-1; TRBD2 agrees at 7 bases. V shed 7 bases, J shed 0 bases, and the junction held 6 bases outside the gene matches. Germline CDR1 reads MNHNS; CDR2 reads SASEGT. This CDR3 has 15 residues. The CDR3 coding sequence is TGTGCCAGCATCCAGCGGGGCCCCTCCTACAATGAGCAGTTCTTC. Translated, it gives CASIQRGPSYNEQFF.

This chain connects TRBV2 to TRBJ2-7; D may be TRBD1 (5 bases). The V gene's germline CDR1 is SNHLY and CDR2 FYNNEI. Trimming removed 7 bases from V and 2 bases from J, with 15 bases in between. The CDR3 totals 14 residues. The CDR3 sequence is CASTWADIPYEQYV. The CDR3 nucleotides read TGTGCCAGCACCTGGGCGGACATCCCCTACGAGCAGTACGTC.

This chain links TRBV29-1 with TRBJ1-2, with a tentative D call TRBD1 (6 bases). CDR3 size: 13 residues. Trimming left V 6 bases short and J 7 bases short, with 18 bases between. Germline V gives CDR1 SQVTM, CDR2 ANQGSEA. For the CDR3, the DNA is TGCAGCGTGGGAATGGCGACAGGCTCTGGCTACACCTTC. Protein product: CSVGMATGSGYTF.

The chain joins TRBV5-4 to TRBJ2-7; 10 positions agree with TRBD1. The CDR3 has 14 residues. V lost 3 bases to trimming and J lost 5 bases; unmatched junction nucleotides: 5. Germline CDR1 is SGHNT and CDR2 is YYREEE (reference sequence). DNA for the CDR3: TGTGCCAGCAGCTACGGGACAGGGGCCAACGAGCAGTACTTC. It is translated as CASSYGTGANEQYF.

The CDR3 nucleotides are TGTGCCAGCAGCAAAGCGGGGGGCACAGATACGCAGTATTTT. Amino acids: CASSKAGGTDTQYF. V usage is TRBV11-3 and J usage is TRBJ2-3, with 8 positions matching TRBD2. This CDR3 has 14 amino acids. Germline assignment: CDR1 SGHNT and CDR2 YENEEA. The V and J ends lost 5 bases and 1 base, in that order; junction bases with no gene match: 2.

The gene calls are TRBV30 and TRBJ1-5, with TRBD1 as a possible D gene (6 bases). The ends were cut back, 0 bases at V and 11 bases at J, with 20 bases in the middle. This CDR3 contains 15 residues. Per germline, CDR1 GTSNPN and CDR2 SVGIG (reference sequence). The CDR3 DNA reads as TGTGCCTGGAGTGTACGAAGACAGGCCCCTGGGGCCCAGCATTTT. Amino acid sequence: CAWSVRRQAPGAQHF.

V usage is TRBV6-1 and J usage is TRBJ2-7; D is perhaps TRBD1 (6 bases). The CDR3 totals 14 residues. Germline V CDR1 and CDR2: MNHNS, SASEGT. V was pared by 6 bases and J by 6 bases, with 18 bases between. CDR3 region: CASRRQAQDSEQYF. CDR3 DNA sequence: TGTGCCAGCAGACGACAGGCCCAGGATAGCGAGCAGTACTTC.

The chain employs TRBV19 and TRBJ2-7; D is ambiguous. The CDR3 runs to 14 residues. Germline V gene data show CDR1 as LNHDA and CDR2 as SQIVND (reference sequence). The V and J ends lost 3 bases and 2 bases respectively, with 11 bases between them. CDR3 bases: TGTGCCAGTAGTATTCCTCAGGTAACCTACGAGCAGTACTTC. Its protein is CASSIPQVTYEQYF.

CDR3 region: CAAGTGVNQPQHF. DNA for the CDR3: TGTGCCGCAGGGACAGGGGTCAATCAGCCCCAGCATTTT. The chain recombines TRBV6-1 with TRBJ1-5; the match to TRBD1 covers 10 bases. Germline V lookup: CDR1 MNHNS, CDR2 SASEGT. This CDR3 is built from 13 residues. Germline trimming cut 11 bases from V and 3 bases from J; bases unmatched to any gene: 4.

This clone was observed a single time. The chain recombines TRBV27 with TRBJ1-3; D is ambiguous. V shed 5 bases and J shed 0 bases, with 8 bases lying between them. This CDR3 comprises 14 residues. Germline V CDR1 and CDR2: MNHEY, SMNVEV (reference sequence). The CDR3 here is CASSDTFSGNTIYF. CDR3 nucleotide sequence: TGTGCCAGCAGTGACACTTTCTCTGGAAACACCATATATTTT.

J is TRBJ2-3 and V is TRBV28; 8 positions agree with TRBD1. CDR1 and CDR2 (germline): MDHEN, SYDVKM. This CDR3 has 15 amino acids. V was pared by 3 bases and J by 1 base, with 3 bases of the junction left unmatched. In nucleotides, the CDR3 is TGTGCCAGCAGTTTTCAGGGGGCAGGCACAGATACGCAGTATTTT. Its translation: CASSFQGAGTDTQYF. The complete variable domain, with remaining parts taken from reference TRBV28 and TRBJ2-3, reads DVKVTQSSRYLVKRTGEKVFLECVQDMDHENMFWYRQDPGLGLRLIYFSYDVKMKEKGDIPEGYSVSREKKERFSLILESASTNQTSMYLCASSFQGAGTDTQYFGPGTRLTVL.

In this sample, this clone turned up once. J is TRBJ2-1 and V is TRBV7-9, with 9 bases aligning to TRBD1. J was trimmed by 6 bases and V by 3 bases; bases with no gene match: 15. Germline V gene lookup returns CDR1 SEHNR and CDR2 FQNEAQ (reference sequence). This CDR3 has 18 residues. CDR3 coding DNA: TGTGCCAGCAGCTTTTTGTACCGGGACAGGGCTTTTTCCAATGAGCAGTTCTTC. It encodes CASSFLYRDRAFSNEQFF. Full variable domain (rest looked up from reference TRBV7-9 and TRBJ2-1): DTGVSQNPRHKITKRGQNVTFRCDPISEHNRLYWYRQTLGQGPEFLTYFQNEAQLEKSRLLSDRFSAERPKGSFSTLEIQRTEQGDSAMYLCASSFLYRDRAFSNEQFFGPGTRLTVL.